The TCR beta chain under discussion was sequenced for a study of T-cell reconstitution after alpha-beta-depleted transplantation in children (TCRdb year 2016). For context, the study as a whole: Using TCR repertoire profiling, the study followed T-cell immune reconstitution in a quantitative way in children after TCRalphabeta/CD19-depleted allogeneic hematopoietic cell transplantation.

There are 11 amino acids in the CDR3, from cysteine to phenylalanine inclusive. Kept here is only the CDR3 DNA, which spans 33 bases and is read in frame from base 1. The V end loses 4 bases and the J end loses 14 bases, and a stretch of 12 bases separates them. The CDR1 and CDR2 encoded by the germline V gene are MGHDK and SYGVNS. This clonotype was seen only a few times. This clone's antigen is unknown. No much larger clone is present one base from it, and per-base qualities are unavailable. The library was built by means of PCR. Instrument on record: Illumina HiSeq 2500. To normalize quantification of the TCRbeta repertoire, the TCR libraries were built with molecular barcoding that relied on unique molecular identifiers. TCRdb reran the public reads through fastp at Q25 and MiXCR, keeping productive beta chains. All rows with the same CDR3 protein become a single entry with the most common DNA and genes. In this sample the table shows approximately 400,000 distinct CDR3 sequences, about a tenth of which occur a single time. 4.5% to 7% of the sample belongs to the ten largest clones.

Here the chain combines TRBV25-1 and TRBJ2-1; D gene: possibly TRBD1, on 8 matching bases. This clonotype was obtained from a human donor who donated a stem cell graft to a child with acute myeloid leukemia. Source: PBMCs from the stem cell graft donor, taken from the stem cell graft. The sequence in DNA is TGTGCCAGCAGTGGACAGGGGAGGGAGTTCTTC. Translated, it gives CASSGQGREFF.